Listed here are 19 T cell receptor beta chains from one sample, sequenced in a study of vaccination and CD4 T cells after COVID-19. These receptors' antigens are unknown. Sequence data for DNA of cultured CD4+ T cells were generated by the Oncomine TCR Beta short-read assay. TCRdb passed the PCR reads through MiXCR, listing each CDR3 protein once. The sample lists approximately 11,000 distinct CDR3 sequences; about 38% were seen once. Treatment denoted: roughly 10-day PBMC culture with coronavirus spike peptide pools or control peptides (ViraFEST assay). This specimen was CD4+ T cells from blood, cultured in vitro, taken after SARS-CoV-2 vaccination. The receptors stem from a human donor who had recovered from COVID-19.

This clonotype has a handful of counts. The rearrangement links TRBV27 to TRBJ1-2; 10 positions agree with TRBD1. Losses at the gene ends were 5 bases for V and 3 bases for J; bases not matched to a gene: 9. Germline assignment: CDR1 MNHEY and CDR2 SMNVEV (reference sequence). The CDR3 covers 16 residues. CDR3 sequence (DNA): TGTGCCAGCAGTCCATACGGACAGGGGGGTTACTATGGCTACACCTTC. Its translation is CASSPYGQGGYYGYTF.

The chain recombines TRBV6-1 with TRBJ2-7, with 9 bases fitting TRBD2. The germline CDR1 and CDR2 sequences are MNHNS and SASEGT. The CDR3 is 15 residues long. Germline trimming cut 2 bases from V and 1 base from J; bases unmatched to any gene: 3. The CDR3 is CASSELLAGSYEQYF. For the CDR3, the DNA is TGTGCCAGCAGTGAACTACTAGCGGGTTCCTACGAGCAGTACTTC.

J is TRBJ2-2 and V is TRBV28; 7 bases align to TRBD1. The germline V gene has CDR1 MDHEN and CDR2 SYDVKM. V was clipped by 4 bases and J by 4 bases; unmatched bases: 9. The CDR3 is made up of 16 amino acids. As DNA, the CDR3 is TGTGCCAGCAGTTCCCAAGGGGGCGCGGGCACCGGGGAGCTGTTTTTT. This codes for CASSSQGGAGTGELFF.

This rearrangement joins TRBV19 to TRBJ1-1, with no clear D. Per the germline V gene, CDR1 is LNHDA and CDR2 is SQIVND (reference sequence). The CDR3 sequence is 15 residues long. V dropped 4 bases and J dropped 0 bases, with 12 bases sitting between them. CDR3 bases: TGTGCCAGTAGTAAAGGGAACTCCCTGAACACTGAAGCTTTCTTT. Amino acids: CASSKGNSLNTEAFF.

This clonotype was counted between two and nine times. The chain carries TRBV7-9 and TRBJ2-5, with 8 bases lining up with TRBD1. This CDR3 has 14 amino acids. Germline V lookup: CDR1 SEHNR, CDR2 FQNEAQ (reference sequence). V lost 3 bases and J lost 5; bases outside the gene matches: 5. Here the CDR3 DNA reads TGTGCCAGCAGCTTTCAGGGGGCTGGGGAGACCCAGTACTTC. This codes for CASSFQGAGETQYF.

This sequence joins TRBV6-1 and TRBJ2-7; 10 bases are a match to TRBD2. J lost 3 bases, V lost 8 bases, and 19 bases had no gene match. Germline V lookup: CDR1 MNHNS, CDR2 SASEGT. The CDR3 is 18 residues long. The CDR3 region is CASRDGVLSGRAVYEQYF. The DNA for the CDR3 is TGTGCCAGCCGCGACGGGGTGTTGAGCGGGAGGGCCGTCTACGAGCAGTACTTC.

The rearrangement uses TRBV7-2 and TRBJ1-3, with 8 bases identical to TRBD1. The V gene's germline CDR1 is SGHTA and CDR2 FQGNSA. The CDR3 consists of 18 residues. With 2 bases clipped from V and 0 bases from J, the junction kept 9 bases outside the gene matches. The CDR3 nucleotides read TGTGCCAGCAGCTTATATCAGGGGGCCAGAGTCTCTGGAAACACCATATATTTT. Its protein is CASSLYQGARVSGNTIYF. Full variable domain (rest looked up from reference TRBV7-2 and TRBJ1-3): GAGVSQSPSNKVTEKGKDVELRCDPISGHTALYWYRQSLGQGLEFLIYFQGNSAPDKSGLPSDRFSAERTGGSVSTLTIQRTQQEDSAVYLCASSLYQGARVSGNTIYFGEGSWLTVV.

The chain recombines TRBV11-1 with TRBJ2-2; D is possibly TRBD1 (5 bases). Trimming took off 3 bases at V and 0 bases at J, with 8 bases between the two ends. Per germline, CDR1 SGHAT and CDR2 FQDESV (reference sequence). The CDR3 runs to 15 residues. CDR3 residues: CASSLGQTNTGELFF. The CDR3 DNA reads TGTGCCAGCAGCTTGGGGCAGACGAACACCGGGGAGCTGTTTTTT.

The rearrangement links TRBV6-5 to TRBJ1-5, with a tentative D call TRBD1 (6 bases). The CDR3 sequence is 14 residues long. CDR1 MNHEY and CDR2 SVGAGI come from the germline V gene. The V end lost 4 bases, the J end lost 7 bases, and 14 bases lay between the germline ends. In DNA form, the CDR3 reads TGTGCCAGCAGTTCAGAGGGGGTATGGCAGCCCCAGCATTTT. Translated: CASSSEGVWQPQHF.

V usage is TRBV7-2 and J usage is TRBJ1-5; 10 bases are shared with TRBD1. This CDR3 is built from 15 residues. Germline assignment: CDR1 SGHTA and CDR2 FQGNSA. After removal of 5 bases from V and 5 bases from J, the junction contained 6 bases not matched to a gene. CDR3 protein: CASSIPGQGYQPQHF. The CDR3 DNA sequence: TGTGCCAGCAGCATTCCGGGACAGGGGTATCAGCCCCAGCATTTT.

This clonotype was counted only a few times. This chain uses TRBV28 with TRBJ2-7; 11 positions match TRBD1. Looked up from germline, CDR1 is MDHEN and CDR2 is SYDVKM. V gave up 7 bases and J gave up 9 bases; unmatched junction bases: 11. The CDR3 runs 14 residues. Here the CDR3 DNA reads TGTGCCAGCATCAAGCGGACAGGGGGCGCGTGGCAGTACTTC. Protein: CASIKRTGGAWQYF.

This rearrangement joins TRBV30 to TRBJ2-3; D remains unclear. V was trimmed by 0 bases and J by 1 base, leaving 8 bases between them. Germline assignment: CDR1 GTSNPN and CDR2 SVGIG (reference sequence). The CDR3 covers 14 residues. The CDR3 DNA reads as TGTGCCTGGAGTGTATGGCGGCGCACAGATACGCAGTATTTT. This sequence encodes CAWSVWRRTDTQYF.

This rearrangement joins TRBV20-1 to TRBJ2-1; 8 nucleotides align to TRBD2. Germline CDR1 is DFQATT and CDR2 is SNEGSKA (reference sequence). Trimming removed 1 base from V and 2 bases from J; junction bases left unmatched: 7. CDR3 length: 16 amino acids. CDR3 residues: CSARVASGSPYNEQFF. In DNA, the CDR3 is TGCAGTGCTAGAGTGGCCAGCGGGAGTCCCTACAATGAGCAGTTCTTC.

The chain employs TRBV18 and TRBJ1-1; no definite D call. The germline CDR1 and CDR2 sequences are KGHSH and LQKENI. Trimming pared 0 bases from V and 5 bases from J, leaving 13 bases between. The CDR3 is 15 amino acids. The CDR3 DNA reads TGTGCCAGCTCACCACCAAGGGCCAGCAGGACTGAAGCTTTCTTT. Amino acids: CASSPPRASRTEAFF.

The chain links TRBV14 to TRBJ2-7, with TRBD1 as a possible D gene (5 bases). This CDR3 has 15 residues. Germline V gives CDR1 SGHDN, CDR2 FVKESK. V lost 0 bases and J lost 4, with 13 bases in between. CDR3 residues: CASSQDPQGWYEQYF. The CDR3 bases are TGTGCCAGCAGCCAAGATCCGCAGGGTTGGTACGAGCAGTACTTC.

The V call is TRBV2, the J call TRBJ2-5; a possible D gene is TRBD1 (6 bases). The CDR3 totals 17 residues. Trimming removed 6 bases at V and 5 bases at J, with 25 bases between. Germline V gene sequence: CDR1 SNHLY, CDR2 FYNNEI. Here the CDR3 reads CASSESLFGGYTETQYF. Here the CDR3 DNA reads TGTGCCAGCAGCGAATCCCTCTTTGGGGGCTATACGGAGACCCAGTACTTC.

This chain uses TRBV6-5 with TRBJ2-2, with 7 bases matching TRBD2. Looked up from germline, CDR1 is MNHEY and CDR2 is SVGAGI. The CDR3 has 18 residues. Trimming at V came to 0 bases and at J to 6 bases, leaving 13 bases not matched to a gene. In nucleotides, the CDR3 is TGTGCCAGCAGTTACTCGGTCGGCGGGAGAAGAACGTCCGGGGAGCTGTTTTTT. It translates to CASSYSVGGRRTSGELFF.

This clonotype turned up a few times. This chain links TRBV20-1 with TRBJ1-5, with D possibly TRBD1 on 6 matching bases. The CDR3 length is 15 residues. CDR1 is DFQATT, CDR2 SNEGSKA, per germline (reference sequence). Trimming shortened V by 2 bases and J by 5 bases, and 16 bases separated the two germline ends. The chain's CDR3 is CSARSPTGKDQPQHF. In nucleotides, the CDR3 is TGCAGTGCTAGATCCCCGACAGGCAAGGATCAGCCCCAGCATTTT.

The chain recombines TRBV7-2 with TRBJ1-3; no definite D call. V gave up 2 bases and J gave up 4 bases, with 24 bases separating them. From germline, CDR1 is SGHTA and CDR2 FQGNSA. This CDR3 comprises 19 residues. In DNA, the CDR3 is TGTGCCAGCAGCTTATATTTCTTTTCGGCAGGTCAAGGGGGAAACACCATATATTTT. It specifies CASSLYFFSAGQGGNTIYF.